A single sample is the source of the 29 T cell receptor beta chains below, sequenced in a study of control samples from healthy donors and cancer patients. Repertoires were generated with immunoSEQ multiplex PCR, while TCRdb's copy carries only in-frame clones and drops some. The table includes around 140,000 clones, more than 90% detected once. Source material: blood. These receptors came from a man aged 18 to 30 in good health.

V usage is TRBV4-1 and J usage is TRBJ2-7, with D perhaps given as TRBD1 or TRBD2 (5 bases each). Germline lookup yields CDR1 MGHRA and CDR2 YSYEKL. V lost 2 bases and J lost 0, with 14 bases in between. This CDR3 spans 16 amino acids. The CDR3 sequence: CASSQLGRNYSYEQYF. The CDR3 DNA reads TGCGCCAGCAGCCAACTGGGACGGAACTACTCCTACGAGCAGTACTTC.

This rearrangement joins TRBV9 to TRBJ2-7; TRBD2 might be the D (6 bases). Looked up from germline, CDR1 is SGDLS and CDR2 is YYNGEE. The CDR3 totals 13 residues. Deletions cut 4 bases from V and 9 bases from J, with 17 bases between. CDR3 nucleotides: TGTGCCAGCAGCCCGGAGGGATCCCAGCCGCAGTACTTC. Residues: CASSPEGSQPQYF.

This chain joins TRBV7-6 and TRBJ1-6; the D gene is possibly TRBD1 (6 bases). Germline V gene lookup returns CDR1 SGHVS and CDR2 FNYEAQ. The CDR3 has 16 residues. The V and J ends lost 2 bases and 0 bases respectively, with 8 bases between them. CDR3 DNA: TGTGCCAGCAGCTTAAGCAGGGGCTCCTATAATTCACCCCTCCACTTT. This codes for CASSLSRGSYNSPLHF.

The chain carries TRBV12-3 or TRBV12-4 and TRBJ2-7; D remains unclear. Between the trimmed V and J ends, which lost 4 bases and 4 bases, there was a span of 11 bases. The CDR3 covers 13 residues. As DNA, the CDR3 is TGTGCCAGCAGTTCACAACAGCTATACGAGCAGTACTTC. Translated, it gives CASSSQQLYEQYF.

The chain couples TRBV6-5 to TRBJ2-5; TRBD1 matches 9 bases. The CDR3 contains 15 residues. In germline, CDR1 is MNHEY, CDR2 SVGAGI. The trim removed 0 bases at V and 5 bases at J, leaving 4 bases unmatched. The CDR3: CASSYSADRGETQYF. In DNA form, the CDR3 reads TGTGCCAGCAGTTACTCGGCCGACAGGGGGGAGACCCAGTACTTC.

Comments on this clone: This specimen includes other DNA sequences encoding the same CDR3. The chain combines TRBV7-2 with TRBJ2-2; D gene uncertain. V was shortened by 0 bases and J by 5 bases, with 4 bases between the two germline ends. Germline CDR1 and CDR2: SGHTA and FQGNSA. The CDR3 length is 13 residues. For the CDR3, the DNA is TGTGCCAGCAGCTTAGCGGGTACCGGGGAGCTGTTTTTT. Translating it yields CASSLAGTGELFF.

This chain uses TRBV5-1 with TRBJ2-7; D is possibly TRBD2 (5 bases). CDR1 and CDR2 (germline): SGHRS, YFSETQ. Trimming removed 2 bases from V and 0 bases from J, with 9 bases in between. The CDR3 extends over 14 amino acids. The CDR3 reads CASSFAGPSYEQYF. The CDR3 DNA is TGCGCCAGCAGCTTTGCGGGCCCCTCCTACGAGCAGTACTTC. Together with reference TRBV5-1 and TRBJ2-7, the CDR3 gives the full variable domain: KAGVTQTPRYLIKTRGQQVTLSCSPISGHRSVSWYQQTPGQGLQFLFEYFSETQRNKGNFPGRFSGRQFSNSRSEMNVSTLELGDSALYLCASSFAGPSYEQYFGPGTRLTVT.

CDR3 in DNA: TGTGCCAGCAGCAAAGCGGGGAGGAATCAGCCCCAGCATTTT. Its protein is CASSKAGRNQPQHF. This rearrangement joins TRBV2 to TRBJ1-5; D is ambiguous. The CDR3 has 14 residues. Germline V lookup: CDR1 SNHLY, CDR2 FYNNEI. Trimming pared 6 bases from V and 4 bases from J, leaving 13 bases between.

The chain employs TRBV30 and TRBJ1-5; perhaps TRBD1 as D (6 bases). The CDR3 has 14 residues. The germline gives CDR1 GTSNPN, CDR2 SVGIG (reference sequence). Trimming removed 2 bases from V and 6 bases from J, with 14 bases in between. The CDR3 reads CAWSKNRVGQPQHF. The CDR3 nucleotides are TGTGCCTGGAGTAAAAACAGGGTGGGTCAGCCCCAGCATTTT. Combining the CDR3 with reference TRBV30 and TRBJ1-5 gives the whole variable domain SQTIHQWPATLVQPVGSPLSLECTVEGTSNPNLYWYRQAAGRGLQLLFYSVGIGQISSEVPQNLSASRPQDRQFILSSKKLLLSDSGFYLCAWSKNRVGQPQHFGDGTRLSIL.

The J gene is TRBJ1-5, the V gene TRBV5-1; a possible D gene is TRBD1 (6 bases). V lost 0 bases, J lost 3 bases, and 10 bases lay in between. The CDR3 is 15 residues long. Germline V lookup: CDR1 SGHRS, CDR2 YFSETQ. The CDR3 region is CASSLDQGNNQPQHF. The CDR3 DNA sequence: TGCGCCAGCAGCTTGGATCAGGGGAACAATCAGCCCCAGCATTTT.

V usage is TRBV6-2 or TRBV6-3 and J usage is TRBJ1-2, with TRBD1 matching 7 bases. From germline, CDR1 is MNHEY and CDR2 SVGEGT. Germline trimming cut 4 bases from V and 5 bases from J; bases unmatched to any gene: 10. The CDR3 spans 15 residues. CDR3 loop: CASSSRLQGWYGYTF. The CDR3, as DNA: TGTGCCAGCAGTTCCCGCCTACAGGGGTGGTATGGCTACACCTTC.

The gene calls are TRBV10-3 and TRBJ2-5, with D possibly matching TRBD2 (7 bases). The germline V gene encodes CDR1 ENHRY and CDR2 SYGVKD. This CDR3 is built from 14 residues. With 8 bases removed from V and 1 base from J, the gap between germline ends came to 14 bases. Written as DNA, the CDR3 is TGTGCCATCGGGGCGGGGGCCTCCCAAGAGACCCAGTACTTC. Translation gives CAIGAGASQETQYF.

The chain joins TRBV5-1 to TRBJ1-1, with no clear D. The CDR3 runs 13 residues. The V end was cut by 5 bases, the J end by 6 bases, with 14 bases between. Germline CDR1 reads SGHRS; CDR2 reads YFSETQ. DNA of the CDR3: TGCGCCAGCAGATGGTTCGAACTCTCTGAAGCTTTCTTT. Translating gives CASRWFELSEAFF.

This sequence joins TRBV19 and TRBJ2-6; 7 nucleotides match TRBD1. Germline values: CDR1 LNHDA, CDR2 SQIVND (reference sequence). V shed 6 bases, J shed 0 bases, and the junction held 11 bases outside the gene matches. The CDR3 contains 18 residues. The CDR3 sequence is CASSIQGRHYSGANVLTF. As DNA, the CDR3 is TGTGCCAGTAGCATACAGGGGCGCCACTACTCTGGGGCCAACGTCCTGACTTTC.

The V call is TRBV9, the J call TRBJ2-1; D perhaps matches TRBD2 (5 bases). This CDR3 is built from 16 residues. V shed 4 bases and J shed 0 bases, with 14 bases lying between them. CDR1 is SGDLS and CDR2 is YYNGEE in the germline V gene. This CDR3 reads CASSPGRSSSYNEQFF. CDR3 in DNA: TGTGCCAGCAGCCCGGGAAGGTCATCCTCCTACAATGAGCAGTTCTTC.

The CDR3 nucleotides read TGCGCCAGCAGCCCAGGTGGGGCGGGGCTGTATAGCAATCAGCCCCAGCATTTT. Residues: CASSPGGAGLYSNQPQHF. The chain has TRBV4-1 and TRBJ1-5; tentatively, D is TRBD1 (5 bases). Germline V lookup: CDR1 MGHRA, CDR2 YSYEKL. V gave up 4 bases and J gave up 0 bases, with 19 bases separating them. The CDR3 is made up of 18 amino acids.

V and J are TRBV2 and TRBJ1-2, with D possibly matching TRBD1 (5 bases). This CDR3 is built from 15 residues. Germline V CDR1 and CDR2: SNHLY, FYNNEI. Trimming took 4 bases from V and 8 from J, leaving 20 bases between them. The chain's CDR3 is CASSVSSGLPGGYTF. The CDR3 nucleotides read TGTGCCAGCAGTGTTTCGTCAGGGTTACCGGGAGGCTACACCTTC.

In regard to this clone: Other nucleotide sequences in the sample specify the same CDR3. The chain carries TRBV5-1 and TRBJ1-2; 12 positions agree with TRBD1. Germline-derived CDR1 and CDR2 are SGHRS and YFSETQ. The V and J ends lost 3 bases and 8 bases, in that order; junction bases with no gene match: 11. CDR3 length equals 16 residues. The CDR3 bases are TGCGCCAGCAGCTCGACGAAGGGACAGGGGGCGGGGGGCTACACCTTC. As protein: CASSSTKGQGAGGYTF.

The rearrangement joins TRBV11-2 to TRBJ2-5, with 8 bases lining up with TRBD2. J was trimmed by 1 base and V by 5 bases; bases with no gene match: 15. CDR3 length: 18 residues. Per germline, CDR1 SGHAT and CDR2 FQNNGV. CDR3 in DNA: TGTGCCAGCAGCCGCGGTTCTGCCAGCGGGGGTGTCCAAGAGACCCAGTACTTC. This encodes CASSRGSASGGVQETQYF.

The CDR3 sequence is CASSLVIGSSTDTQYF. The CDR3 nucleotides are TGTGCCAGCAGCTTAGTCATTGGCAGTAGCACAGATACGCAGTATTTT. The genes are TRBV11-1 and TRBJ2-3; D call uncertain. CDR1 and CDR2 (germline): SGHAT, FQDESV (reference sequence). Trimming cost V 1 base and J 0 bases, with 11 bases left between them. The CDR3 totals 16 residues.

The chain combines TRBV4-1 with TRBJ2-1; TRBD1 aligns across 9 bases. Trimming removed 4 bases from V and 7 bases from J; junction bases left unmatched: 8. Germline loops: CDR1 MGHRA, CDR2 YSYEKL. This CDR3 comprises 15 residues. The CDR3: CASSRPGDRVNEQFF. As DNA, the CDR3 is TGCGCCAGCAGCCGCCCTGGGGACAGGGTTAATGAGCAGTTCTTC.

The J gene is TRBJ2-3, the V gene TRBV5-1; D possibly uses TRBD1 or TRBD2 (5 bases each). The germline CDR1 and CDR2 sequences are SGHRS and YFSETQ. V was shortened by 0 bases and J by 3 bases, with 11 bases between the two germline ends. CDR3 size: 15 residues. The CDR3 loop reads CASSLGPGTTDTQYF. The CDR3 DNA sequence: TGCGCCAGCAGCTTGGGCCCCGGGACGACAGATACGCAGTATTTT.

This chain uses TRBV2 with TRBJ2-3; 13 nucleotides agree with TRBD2. J gave up 3 bases and V 6 bases, and 12 bases lay outside the gene matches. Germline V gene data show CDR1 as SNHLY and CDR2 as FYNNEI. The CDR3 runs 18 residues. CDR3 amino acids: CASSGDRRTSGGTDTQYF. The CDR3, as DNA: TGTGCCAGCAGCGGGGACAGGAGGACTAGCGGGGGTACAGATACGCAGTATTTT.

This clone was seen a single time. This sequence joins TRBV19 and TRBJ2-5; D possibly corresponds to TRBD2 (6 bases). CDR3 length: 15 residues. V was shortened by 5 bases and J by 2 bases, with 15 bases between the two germline ends. Germline V gene data show CDR1 as LNHDA and CDR2 as SQIVND (reference sequence). The CDR3 coding sequence is TGTGCCAGTAGTCCCGGGGGAGTCATGCAAGAGACCCAGTACTTC. Translation: CASSPGGVMQETQYF. Full variable domain (outside the CDR3, taken from reference TRBV19 and TRBJ2-5): DGGITQSPKYLFRKEGQNVTLSCEQNLNHDAMYWYRQDPGQGLRLIYYSQIVNDFQKGDIAEGYSVSREKKESFPLTVTSAQKNPTAFYLCASSPGGVMQETQYFGPGTRLLVL.

V gene TRBV12-2 combines with J gene TRBJ1-1; TRBD1 is the table's D call and was not checked against the DNA. TRBV12-2 is an annotated pseudogene. The CDR3 has 14 amino acids. DNA of the CDR3: TGTGCAAGTCGCTTAGATGCTCAGGGCACTGAAGCTTTCTTT. Translating gives CASRLDAQGTEAFF.

This chain links TRBV2 with TRBJ2-7; TRBD2 agrees at 7 bases. The CDR3 consists of 14 residues. Looked up from germline, CDR1 is SNHLY and CDR2 is FYNNEI. V gave up 7 bases and J gave up 0 bases; unmatched junction bases: 6. The CDR3 bases are TGTGCCAGCACGACCGCGGGGGTCTCCTACGAGCAGTACTTC. Amino acids: CASTTAGVSYEQYF.

The chain uses TRBV7-3 and TRBJ2-1, with TRBD1 identical over 9 bases. CDR1 is SGHTA and CDR2 is FQGTGA in the germline V gene. J gave up 14 bases and V 5 bases, and 7 bases lay outside the gene matches. The CDR3 contains 12 residues. The CDR3 bases are TGTGCCAGCAGCGCGGGACAGGGAGAAAAGTTCTTC. Translating it yields CASSAGQGEKFF.

This sequence joins TRBV5-4 and TRBJ2-3, with D tentatively TRBD2 (5 bases). The CDR3 extends over 16 amino acids. Looked up from germline, CDR1 is SGHNT and CDR2 is YYREEE (reference sequence). V lost 4 bases to trimming and J lost 0 bases, with 15 bases between them. CDR3 DNA: TGTGCCAGCAGCCTGACTACCAACCCAAGCACAGATACGCAGTATTTT. Translating it yields CASSLTTNPSTDTQYF.

The V and J genes are TRBV25-1 and TRBJ2-3; D is uncertain. The CDR3 has 13 amino acids. V was cut by 3 bases and J by 6 bases, with 10 bases left in between. CDR1 MGHDK and CDR2 SYGVNS come from the germline V gene. The chain's CDR3 is CASSDGREDTQYF. The DNA for the CDR3 is TGTGCCAGCAGTGATGGTCGAGAGGATACGCAGTATTTT.